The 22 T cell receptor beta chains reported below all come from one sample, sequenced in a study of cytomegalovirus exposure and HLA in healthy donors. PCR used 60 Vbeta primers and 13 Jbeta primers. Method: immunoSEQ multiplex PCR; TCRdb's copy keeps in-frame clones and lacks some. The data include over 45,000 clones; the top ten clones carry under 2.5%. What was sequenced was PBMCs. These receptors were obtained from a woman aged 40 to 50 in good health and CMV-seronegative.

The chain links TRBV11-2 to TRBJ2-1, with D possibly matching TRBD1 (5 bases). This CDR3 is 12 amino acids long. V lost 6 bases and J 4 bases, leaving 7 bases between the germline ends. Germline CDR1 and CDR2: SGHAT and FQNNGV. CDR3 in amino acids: CASRSGYNEQFF. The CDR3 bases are TGTGCCAGCAGATCAGGGTACAATGAGCAGTTCTTC.

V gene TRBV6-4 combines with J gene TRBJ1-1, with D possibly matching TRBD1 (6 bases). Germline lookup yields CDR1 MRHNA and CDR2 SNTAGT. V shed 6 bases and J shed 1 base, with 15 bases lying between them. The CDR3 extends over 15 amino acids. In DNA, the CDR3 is TGTGCCAGCAGACCTACAGGGAAGGGGAACACTGAAGCTTTCTTT. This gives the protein CASRPTGKGNTEAFF.

The CDR3: CASSGVGSSYNEQFF. The DNA of the CDR3 is TGTGCCAGCAGCGGGGTAGGGAGCTCCTACAATGAGCAGTTCTTC. The chain uses TRBV5-6 and TRBJ2-1; D is perhaps TRBD2 (5 bases). Germline values: CDR1 SGHDT, CDR2 YYEEEE. The V gene lost 4 bases and the J gene lost 0 bases, with 11 bases spanning the gap. This CDR3 is 15 amino acids long.

CDR3 in DNA: TGTGCCATCGCTCAAGGGGGTAGCTCCTACGAGCAGTACTTC. It specifies CAIAQGGSSYEQYF. The chain employs TRBV10-3 and TRBJ2-7, with D perhaps TRBD1 (6 bases). V lost 8 bases and J lost 0, with 14 bases in between. From germline, CDR1 is ENHRY and CDR2 SYGVKD. This CDR3 comprises 14 residues.

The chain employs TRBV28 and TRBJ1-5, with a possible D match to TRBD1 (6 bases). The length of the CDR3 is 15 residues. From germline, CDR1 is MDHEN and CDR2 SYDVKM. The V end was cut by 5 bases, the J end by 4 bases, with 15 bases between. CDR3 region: CASSPQGSRNQPQHF. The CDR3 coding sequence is TGTGCCAGCAGTCCTCAGGGGTCGAGGAATCAGCCCCAGCATTTT.

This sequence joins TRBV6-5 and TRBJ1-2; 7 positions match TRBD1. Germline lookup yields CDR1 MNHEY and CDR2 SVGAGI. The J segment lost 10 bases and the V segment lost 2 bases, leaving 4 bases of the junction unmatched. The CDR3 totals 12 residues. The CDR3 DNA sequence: TGTGCCAGCAGTTACGAGACAGGGATCTACACCTTC. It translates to CASSYETGIYTF.

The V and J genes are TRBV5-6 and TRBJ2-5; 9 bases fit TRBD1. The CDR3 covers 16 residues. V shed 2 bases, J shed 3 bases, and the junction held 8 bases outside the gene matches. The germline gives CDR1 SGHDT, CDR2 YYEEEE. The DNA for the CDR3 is TGTGCCAGCAGCTTAGGGGGGACAGGGAATAAAGAGACCCAGTACTTC. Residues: CASSLGGTGNKETQYF.

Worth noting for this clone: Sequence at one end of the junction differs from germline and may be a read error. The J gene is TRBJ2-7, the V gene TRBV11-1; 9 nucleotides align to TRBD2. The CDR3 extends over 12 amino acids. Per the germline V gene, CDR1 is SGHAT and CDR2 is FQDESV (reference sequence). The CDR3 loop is CASSPNPGTSFF. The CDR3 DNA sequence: TGTGCCAGCAGCCCAAACCCCGGGACTAGCTTCTTC. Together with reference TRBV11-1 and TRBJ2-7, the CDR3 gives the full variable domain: EAEVAQSPRYKITEKSQAVAFWCDPISGHATLYWYRQILGQGPELLVQFQDESVVDDSQLPKDRFSAERLKGVDSTLKIQPAELGDSAMYLCASSPNPGTSFFGPGTRLTVT.

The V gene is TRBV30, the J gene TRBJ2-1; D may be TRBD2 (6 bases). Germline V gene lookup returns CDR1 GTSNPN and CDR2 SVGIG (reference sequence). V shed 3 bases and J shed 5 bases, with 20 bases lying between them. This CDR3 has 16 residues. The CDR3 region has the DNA TGTGCCTGGAGAAGTTTTGGGGGGTCTTCCGACAATGAGCAGTTCTTC. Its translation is CAWRSFGGSSDNEQFF.

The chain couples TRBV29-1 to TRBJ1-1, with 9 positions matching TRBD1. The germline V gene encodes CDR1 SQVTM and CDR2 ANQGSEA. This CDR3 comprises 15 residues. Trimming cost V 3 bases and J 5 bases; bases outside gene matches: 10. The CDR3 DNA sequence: TGCAGCGTTGATTCTTCGGGACAGGGAGGAACTGAAGCTTTCTTT. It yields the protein CSVDSSGQGGTEAFF.

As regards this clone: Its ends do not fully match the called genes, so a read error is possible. CDR3 region: CASTRTGRLGGNNIYF. CDR3 DNA sequence: TGTGCCAGCACGCGGACAGGGCGCTTGGGGGGAAACAACATATATTTT. V gene TRBV7-9 combines with J gene TRBJ1-3; TRBD1 matches at 8 bases. The CDR3 has 16 residues. The germline gives CDR1 SEHNR, CDR2 FQNEAQ (reference sequence).

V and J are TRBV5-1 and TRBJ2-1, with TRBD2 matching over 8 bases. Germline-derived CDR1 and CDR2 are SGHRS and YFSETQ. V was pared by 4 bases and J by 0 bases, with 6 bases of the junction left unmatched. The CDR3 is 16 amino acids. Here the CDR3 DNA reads TGCGCCAGCAGCCCCTCGACTAGCGCCTCCTACAATGAGCAGTTCTTC. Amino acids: CASSPSTSASYNEQFF.

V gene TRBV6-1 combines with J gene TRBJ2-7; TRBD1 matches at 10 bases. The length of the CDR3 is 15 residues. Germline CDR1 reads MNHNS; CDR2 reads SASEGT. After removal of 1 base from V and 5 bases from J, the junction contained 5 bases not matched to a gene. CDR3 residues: CASSEVGQGRHEQYF. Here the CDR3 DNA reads TGTGCCAGCAGTGAAGTGGGACAGGGGAGACACGAGCAGTACTTC.

As DNA, the CDR3 is TGTGCCTGGGGCGGACAGGGCGGTGAGCAGTTCTTC. Its protein product is CAWGGQGGEQFF. The V call is TRBV30, the J call TRBJ2-1, with 8 bases that match TRBD1. V was clipped by 5 bases and J by 9 bases; unmatched bases: 6. Germline CDR1 is GTSNPN and CDR2 is SVGIG (reference sequence). The CDR3 length is 12 residues.

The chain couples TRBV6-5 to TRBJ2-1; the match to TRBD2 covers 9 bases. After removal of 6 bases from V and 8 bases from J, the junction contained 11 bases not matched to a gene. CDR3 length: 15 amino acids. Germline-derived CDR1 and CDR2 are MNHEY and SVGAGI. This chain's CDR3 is CASRPNSGSSHEQFF. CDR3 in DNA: TGTGCCAGCAGGCCGAATAGCGGGAGTTCCCATGAGCAGTTCTTC.

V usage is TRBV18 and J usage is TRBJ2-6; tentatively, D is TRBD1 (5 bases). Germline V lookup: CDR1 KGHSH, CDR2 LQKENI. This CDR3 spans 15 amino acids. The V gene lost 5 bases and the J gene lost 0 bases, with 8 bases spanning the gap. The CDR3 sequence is CASSIDSSGANVLTF. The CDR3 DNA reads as TGTGCCAGCTCAATTGACAGCTCTGGGGCCAACGTCCTGACTTTC.

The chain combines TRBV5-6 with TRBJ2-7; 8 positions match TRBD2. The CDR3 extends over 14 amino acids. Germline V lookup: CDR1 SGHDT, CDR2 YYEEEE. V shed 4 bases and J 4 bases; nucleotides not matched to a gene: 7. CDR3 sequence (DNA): TGTGCCAGCAGCCGGGGGGGAGTAGGTTACGAGCAGTACTTC. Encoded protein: CASSRGGVGYEQYF.

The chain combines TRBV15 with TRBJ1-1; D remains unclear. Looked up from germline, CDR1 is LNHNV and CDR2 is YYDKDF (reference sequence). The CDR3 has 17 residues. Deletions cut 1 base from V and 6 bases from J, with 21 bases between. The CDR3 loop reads CATSRAPVLAGRAEAFF. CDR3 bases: TGTGCCACCAGCAGAGCCCCGGTCCTGGCGGGGAGGGCTGAAGCTTTCTTT.

This CDR3 is CASSPTGSGYTF. In DNA, the CDR3 is TGTGCCAGCAGCCCGACAGGGAGTGGCTACACCTTC. The chain joins TRBV7-9 to TRBJ1-2; TRBD1 agrees at 7 bases. J was trimmed by 7 bases and V by 5 bases; bases with no gene match: 4. Germline values: CDR1 SEHNR, CDR2 FQNEAQ (reference sequence). This CDR3 spans 12 amino acids.

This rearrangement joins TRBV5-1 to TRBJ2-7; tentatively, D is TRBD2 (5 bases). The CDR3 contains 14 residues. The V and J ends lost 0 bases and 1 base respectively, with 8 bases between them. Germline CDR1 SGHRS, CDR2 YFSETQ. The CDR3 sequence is CASSLGGPSYEQYF. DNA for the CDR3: TGCGCCAGCAGCTTGGGAGGGCCTTCCTACGAGCAGTACTTC. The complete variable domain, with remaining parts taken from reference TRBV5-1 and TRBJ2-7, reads KAGVTQTPRYLIKTRGQQVTLSCSPISGHRSVSWYQQTPGQGLQFLFEYFSETQRNKGNFPGRFSGRQFSNSRSEMNVSTLELGDSALYLCASSLGGPSYEQYFGPGTRLTVT.

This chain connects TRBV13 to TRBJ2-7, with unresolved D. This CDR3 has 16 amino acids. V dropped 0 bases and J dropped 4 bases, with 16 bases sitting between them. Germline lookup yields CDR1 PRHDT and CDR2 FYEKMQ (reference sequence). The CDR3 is CASSLGPGRGLYEQYF. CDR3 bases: TGTGCCAGCAGCTTAGGCCCCGGCCGTGGGCTGTACGAGCAGTACTTC.

DNA of the CDR3: TGTGCCAGCAGTGCTACAGCGAACACTGAAGCTTTCTTT. Its protein product is CASSATANTEAFF. This chain uses TRBV6-1 with TRBJ1-1; D unresolved. Trimming removed 4 bases at V and 1 base at J, with 7 bases between. The CDR3 extends over 13 amino acids. Germline CDR1 reads MNHNS; CDR2 reads SASEGT.